These 20 T cell receptor beta chains originate from one sample sequenced in a study of cytomegalovirus exposure and HLA in healthy donors. The method was immunoSEQ multiplex PCR; TCRdb's version includes in-frame clones alone and lacks a portion of them. The profile shows 190,000 or so clones, approximately 83% of them singletons. Sequenced material: PBMCs. The source is a woman aged 18-29 years in good health and CMV-seropositive.

This clone was found a few times. This chain links TRBV4-1 with TRBJ1-6; D uncertain. In germline, CDR1 is MGHRA, CDR2 YSYEKL. This CDR3 region has 14 residues. V dropped 2 bases and J dropped 5 bases, with 7 bases sitting between them. The CDR3 nucleotides are TGCGCCAGCAGCCAAATCCGAGATAATTCACCCCTCCACTTT. It specifies CASSQIRDNSPLHF.

This clone was counted a single time. The J gene is TRBJ1-2, the V gene TRBV15, with D possibly matching TRBD1 (5 bases). CDR1 LNHNV and CDR2 YYDKDF come from the germline V gene (reference sequence). V lost 5 bases to trimming and J lost 4 bases, with 11 bases between them. This CDR3 is 13 amino acids long. CDR3 in amino acids: CATSPGGGYGYTF. The CDR3 coding sequence is TGTGCCACCAGCCCGGGGGGGGGCTATGGCTACACCTTC.

This clone was seen a single time. The CDR3 DNA follows: TGTGCCAGCAGCTGGGGGGGGACCTACAATGAGCAGTTCTTC. This gives the protein CASSWGGTYNEQFF. The chain combines TRBV7-9 with TRBJ2-1; TRBD2 aligns across 7 bases. CDR1 SEHNR and CDR2 FQNEAQ come from the germline V gene (reference sequence). Trimming took 4 bases from V and 2 from J; bases not matched to a gene: 2. This CDR3 has 14 amino acids.

V usage is TRBV6-6 and J usage is TRBJ2-7, with 7 positions matching TRBD2. CDR3 length equals 13 residues. V was clipped by 5 bases and J by 3 bases; unmatched bases: 4. Germline V lookup: CDR1 MNHNY, CDR2 SVGAGI (reference sequence). Here the CDR3 DNA reads TGTGCCAGCAGTGCGGGCGGGGGCTACGAGCAGTACTTC. The encoded protein is CASSAGGGYEQYF.

The chain recombines TRBV18 with TRBJ2-1, with TRBD1 matching 9 bases. There are 15 residues in the CDR3. In germline, CDR1 is KGHSH, CDR2 LQKENI. The V gene end was trimmed by 3 bases and the J gene end by 7 bases; junction bases not matched to a gene: 7. CDR3 sequence: CASSPDRGEFNEQFF. CDR3 sequence (DNA): TGTGCCAGCTCACCCGACAGGGGGGAGTTTAATGAGCAGTTCTTC.

This rearrangement joins TRBV9 to TRBJ1-6, with 7 positions matching TRBD1. V lost 4 bases to trimming and J lost 4 bases; unmatched junction nucleotides: 8. Germline V gene sequence: CDR1 SGDLS, CDR2 YYNGEE. The CDR3 covers 16 residues. The CDR3 region has the DNA TGTGCCAGCAGCATTGGGACAGACGCGTATAATTCACCCCTCCACTTT. Translating gives CASSIGTDAYNSPLHF.

The rearrangement uses TRBV10-3 and TRBJ2-3; D uncertain. Germline values: CDR1 ENHRY, CDR2 SYGVKD. The V end lost 4 bases, the J end lost 3 bases, and 11 bases lay between the germline ends. The CDR3 runs to 14 residues. The CDR3: CAISAGSSTDTQYF. CDR3 DNA: TGTGCCATCAGTGCAGGCTCGAGTACAGATACGCAGTATTTT.

This chain connects TRBV11-2 to TRBJ1-2; no firm D call. Germline values: CDR1 SGHAT, CDR2 FQNNGV. The CDR3 has 15 amino acids. The V and J ends lost 5 bases and 4 bases respectively, with 17 bases between them. CDR3 DNA sequence: TGTGCCAGCAGCCTAAGAGGGTCGCAGAGCTATGGCTACACCTTC. This gives the protein CASSLRGSQSYGYTF.

This rearrangement joins TRBV27 to TRBJ2-7; possibly TRBD2 for D (5 bases). This CDR3 spans 15 amino acids. Germline CDR1 and CDR2: MNHEY and SMNVEV (reference sequence). V dropped 5 bases and J dropped 6 bases, with 20 bases sitting between them. The CDR3 is CASSPTGSWAGEQYF. The CDR3 nucleotides are TGTGCCAGCAGTCCAACGGGCAGCTGGGCGGGCGAGCAGTACTTC.

The chain couples TRBV5-1 to TRBJ2-3; TRBD1 matches 9 bases. CDR1 is SGHRS and CDR2 is YFSETQ in the germline V gene. J gave up 5 bases and V 5 bases, and 9 bases lay outside the gene matches. The CDR3 has 15 amino acids. The CDR3 nucleotides read TGCGCCAGCAGTATTCCCGGGACAGGGAAAGATACGCAGTATTTT. Its protein is CASSIPGTGKDTQYF.

The V call is TRBV6-5, the J call TRBJ1-4; D call uncertain. V lost 5 bases and J lost 14, with 12 bases in between. This CDR3 has 11 amino acids. CDR1 is MNHEY, CDR2 SVGAGI, per germline. The CDR3 DNA reads TGTGCCAGCAGTGAAGCCAGCGGGCTGTTTTTT. It specifies CASSEASGLFF.

The chain is built from TRBV5-1 and TRBJ2-7, with 10 bases identical to TRBD2. CDR3 length: 18 residues. Trimming cost V 2 bases and J 0 bases; bases outside gene matches: 11. CDR1 is SGHRS, CDR2 YFSETQ, per germline. As DNA, the CDR3 is TGCGCCAGCAGCTTCCAGCCCCGACTAGCGGGTACCTCCTACGAGCAGTACTTC. It translates to CASSFQPRLAGTSYEQYF.

CDR3 coding DNA: TGTGCCAGCAGCCGAAATCCAGGGCCAGGCTACACCTTC. This encodes CASSRNPGPGYTF. V and J are TRBV14 and TRBJ1-2; D might be TRBD1 (5 bases). The germline gives CDR1 SGHDN, CDR2 FVKESK. Trimming stripped 4 bases from V and 8 bases from J, with 14 bases between. CDR3 length: 13 amino acids. Complete variable domain (other parts from reference TRBV14 and TRBJ1-2): EAGVTQFPSHSVIEKGQTVTLRCDPISGHDNLYWYRRVMGKEIKFLLHFVKESKQDESGMPNNRFLAERTGGTYSTLKVQPAELEDSGVYFCASSRNPGPGYTFGSGTRLTVV.

The V and J genes are TRBV5-4 and TRBJ1-6, with D perhaps matching TRBD1 (6 bases). CDR3 length: 14 amino acids. V was trimmed by 4 bases and J by 8 bases, leaving 13 bases between them. CDR1 and CDR2 (germline): SGHNT, YYREEE (reference sequence). The CDR3 DNA reads TGTGCCAGCAGCAGGGGGGGTCGGGATTCACCCCTCCACTTT. The encoded protein is CASSRGGRDSPLHF.

The V and J genes are TRBV5-1 and TRBJ2-3; TRBD2 matches 12 bases. The germline V gene has CDR1 SGHRS and CDR2 YFSETQ. The V segment lost 4 bases and the J segment 2 bases; nucleotides outside the gene matches: 5. The CDR3 contains 16 residues. CDR3 residues: CASSPTSGGPTDTQYF. The CDR3 DNA reads as TGCGCCAGCAGCCCTACTAGCGGGGGGCCCACAGATACGCAGTATTTT.

V and J are TRBV5-1 and TRBJ1-3, with 9 bases fitting TRBD1. This CDR3 region has 17 residues. The germline gives CDR1 SGHRS, CDR2 YFSETQ. Germline trimming cut 4 bases from V and 1 base from J; bases unmatched to any gene: 9. The DNA for the CDR3 is TGCGCCAGCAGCCGTAACCCGGGACAGGGTTCTGGAAACACCATATATTTT. This translates into CASSRNPGQGSGNTIYF.

The V call is TRBV5-4, the J call TRBJ2-7, with D possibly being TRBD2 (7 bases). This CDR3 is 13 amino acids long. The ends were cut back, 2 bases at V and 4 bases at J, with 10 bases in the middle. Germline-derived CDR1 and CDR2 are SGHNT and YYREEE (reference sequence). This chain's CDR3 is CASSLRGGYEQYF. In DNA form, the CDR3 reads TGTGCCAGCAGCTTAAGGGGGGGGTACGAGCAGTACTTC.

This rearrangement joins TRBV5-6 to TRBJ2-3; D is ambiguous. This CDR3 has 13 residues. Deletions cut 6 bases from V and 2 bases from J, with 10 bases between. Germline lookup yields CDR1 SGHDT and CDR2 YYEEEE. DNA for the CDR3: TGTGCCAGCACGTACAGCTACACAGATACGCAGTATTTT. Its protein is CASTYSYTDTQYF.

The gene calls are TRBV6-1 and TRBJ1-1; no clear D. Germline V gives CDR1 MNHNS, CDR2 SASEGT. CDR3 length: 13 residues. V shed 1 base and J shed 3 bases, with 6 bases lying between them. CDR3 sequence: CASSEESHTEAFF. The DNA for the CDR3 is TGTGCCAGCAGTGAAGAGAGCCACACTGAAGCTTTCTTT.

The chain is built from TRBV6-5 and TRBJ1-6; tentative D call: TRBD1 (5 bases). The ends were cut back, 6 bases at V and 3 bases at J, with 9 bases in the middle. The length of the CDR3 is 14 residues. The germline V gene has CDR1 MNHEY and CDR2 SVGAGI. The CDR3 here is CASRSDSYNSPLHF. The CDR3 coding sequence is TGTGCCAGCAGATCCGACAGCTATAATTCACCCCTCCACTTT.